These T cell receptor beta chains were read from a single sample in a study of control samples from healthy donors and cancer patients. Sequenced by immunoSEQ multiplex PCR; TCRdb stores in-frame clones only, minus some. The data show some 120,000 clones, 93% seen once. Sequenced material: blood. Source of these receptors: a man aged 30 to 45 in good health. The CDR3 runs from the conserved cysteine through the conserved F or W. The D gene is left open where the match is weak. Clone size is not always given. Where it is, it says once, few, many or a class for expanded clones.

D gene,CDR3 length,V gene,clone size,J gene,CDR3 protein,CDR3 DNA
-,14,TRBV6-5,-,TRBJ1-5,CASSPGQGYQPQHF,TGTGCCAGCAGCCCCGGGCAGGGATATCAGCCCCAGCATTTT
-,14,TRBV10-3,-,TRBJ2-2,CAITLGNPTGELFF,TGTGCCATCACTCTAGGGAATCCCACCGGGGAGCTGTTTTTT
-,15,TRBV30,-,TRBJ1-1,CAWRLWGRFNTEAFF,TGTGCCTGGAGGCTCTGGGGCAGATTTAACACTGAAGCTTTCTTT
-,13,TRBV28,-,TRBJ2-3,CASSLPGADTQYF,TGTGCCAGCAGTTTACCCGGAGCAGATACGCAGTATTTT
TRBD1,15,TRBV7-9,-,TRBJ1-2,CASSRDRGEHYGYTF,TGTGCCAGCAGCCGGGACAGGGGGGAGCACTATGGCTACACCTTC
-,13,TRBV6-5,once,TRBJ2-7,CASSRLVTYEQYF,TGTGCCAGCAGTAGGCTTGTTACCTACGAGCAGTACTTC
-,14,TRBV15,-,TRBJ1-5,CATSRDRGDKPQHF,TGTGCCACCAGCAGAGATCGGGGTGATAAGCCCCAGCATTTT
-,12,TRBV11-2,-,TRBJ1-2,CAPRGPVGGYTF,TGTGCCCCCCGCGGACCGGTCGGTGGCTACACCTTC
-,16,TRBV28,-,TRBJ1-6,CASSLAGSSYNSPLHF,TGTGCCAGCAGTTTAGCCGGGAGCTCCTATAATTCACCCCTCCACTTT
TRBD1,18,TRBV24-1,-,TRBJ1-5,CATSPGGQTQDFNQPQHF,TGTGCCACCAGCCCGGGGGGACAGACTCAAGATTTCAATCAGCCCCAGCATTTT
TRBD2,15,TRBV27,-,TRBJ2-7,CASSGSGGPTYEQYF,TGTGCCAGCAGTGGGTCGGGGGGGCCAACCTACGAGCAGTACTTC
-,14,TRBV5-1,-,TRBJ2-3,CASSLAVDTDTQYF,TGCGCCAGCAGCTTGGCCGTGGACACAGATACGCAGTATTTT
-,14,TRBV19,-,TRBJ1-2,CASRRDPPSYGYTF,TGTGCCAGTAGGCGGGACCCTCCTTCCTATGGCTACACCTTC
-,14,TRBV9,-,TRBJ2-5,CASSVRADQETQYF,TGTGCCAGCAGCGTACGTGCGGACCAAGAGACCCAGTACTTC
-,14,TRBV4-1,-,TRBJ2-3,CASSQGAFMNTQYF,TGCGCCAGCAGCCAAGGGGCTTTTATGAATACGCAGTATTTT
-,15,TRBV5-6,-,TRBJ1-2,CASSSTGTPSFGYTF,TGTGCCAGCAGCTCCACCGGGACACCGTCTTTTGGCTACACCTTC
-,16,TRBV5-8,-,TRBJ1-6,CASSSGVALPNSPLHF,TGTGCCAGCAGCTCGGGGGTGGCCTTACCAAATTCACCCCTCCACTTT
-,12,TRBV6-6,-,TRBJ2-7,CASSYDWGEQYF,TGTGCCAGCAGTTACGACTGGGGCGAGCAGTACTTC
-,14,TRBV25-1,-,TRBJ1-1,CASSVGGMNTEAFF,TGTGCCAGCAGTGTGGGTGGGATGAACACTGAAGCTTTCTTT
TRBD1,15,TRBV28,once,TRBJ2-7,CASSHTGTGVDEQYF,TGTGCCAGCAGCCACACCGGGACAGGGGTAGACGAGCAGTACTTC
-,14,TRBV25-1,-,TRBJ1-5,CASSEGGGAEPQHF,TGTGCCAGCAGTGAAGGGGGGGGAGCGGAGCCCCAGCATTTT
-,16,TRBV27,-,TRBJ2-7,CASSLTPPGPSYEQYF,TGTGCCAGCAGTTTAACCCCTCCAGGCCCCTCCTACGAGCAGTACTTC
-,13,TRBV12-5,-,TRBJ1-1,CASGFGGNTEAFF,TGTGCTAGTGGTTTCGGGGGGAACACTGAAGCTTTCTTT